Presented here are 8 T cell receptor beta chains from one specimen sequenced in a study of blood T cell repertoires in COVID-19 (dated by TCRdb to 2018 to 2020). Library method: the immunoSEQ multiplex PCR assay. TCRdb took this table from immuneACCESS and kept in-frame rearrangements with V and J called. Such tables lack part of the clones; where checked against another copy, unresolved V genes explain under half of the gap, and the rest is unexplained. Counted in this sample were about 240,000 clones; around 86% of them appeared once. More than 6.5% of the sample comes from the top ten. The sequenced sample was peripheral blood. Receptor source: a woman aged 70 to 79 with active or convalescent COVID-19.

The chain uses TRBV29-1 and TRBJ1-2, with 9 bases aligning to TRBD1. Germline V gene data show CDR1 as SQVTM and CDR2 as ANQGSEA. The CDR3 runs 12 residues. The V gene end was trimmed by 6 bases and the J gene end by 6 bases; junction bases not matched to a gene: 5. DNA of the CDR3: TGCAGCGTGAAGGGACAGGGAGATGGCTACACCTTC. As protein: CSVKGQGDGYTF.

This chain joins TRBV12-3 or TRBV12-4 and TRBJ1-1; no firm D call. The germline V and J ends were trimmed by 3 bases and 7 bases, with 12 bases remaining between them. The CDR3 totals 13 residues. CDR3 protein: CASSFGRESEAFF. CDR3 DNA sequence: TGTGCCAGCAGTTTTGGGAGGGAAAGTGAAGCTTTCTTT.

V usage is TRBV9 and J usage is TRBJ2-5; maybe TRBD2 (6 bases). Germline CDR1 and CDR2: SGDLS and YYNGEE. The germline V and J ends were trimmed by 0 bases and 2 bases, with 11 bases remaining between them. CDR3 length equals 15 residues. CDR3 nucleotides: TGTGCCAGCAGCGTAGTCGCCAGCGGGCAAGAGACCCAGTACTTC. This codes for CASSVVASGQETQYF.

The chain employs TRBV7-9 and TRBJ2-7; TRBD1 is a possible D gene (5 bases). V was pared by 10 bases and J by 3 bases, with 19 bases between. The CDR3 is 14 amino acids. CDR1 SEHNR and CDR2 FQNEAQ come from the germline V gene (reference sequence). CDR3 loop: CATMPSRVLYEQYF. CDR3 in DNA: TGTGCCACTATGCCTTCCAGGGTCCTCTACGAGCAGTACTTC.

The rearrangement links TRBV25-1 to TRBJ1-2; tentatively, D is TRBD1 (6 bases). The CDR3 runs 14 residues. Germline V CDR1 and CDR2: MGHDK, SYGVNS. With 5 bases removed from V and 6 bases from J, the gap between germline ends came to 16 bases. The CDR3 reads CASSWGQGGDGYTF. The CDR3 bases are TGTGCCAGCAGTTGGGGACAAGGAGGTGATGGCTACACCTTC.

DNA for the CDR3: TGTGCCAGCAGCGTAGGAGGGGGCGCTTTGATGGTTGGCTACACCTTC. It translates to CASSVGGGALMVGYTF. This chain joins TRBV9 and TRBJ1-2; 7 bases line up with TRBD1. V shed 0 bases and J 7 bases; nucleotides not matched to a gene: 12. The CDR3 extends over 16 amino acids. The germline V gene has CDR1 SGDLS and CDR2 YYNGEE.

The J gene is TRBJ1-2, the V gene TRBV3-1 (or the pseudogene TRBV3-2); D is possibly TRBD1 (6 bases). Per the germline V gene, CDR1 is LGHDT and CDR2 is YNNKEL (reference sequence). CDR3 length: 13 amino acids. Trimming stripped 1 base from V and 6 bases from J, with 9 bases between. The CDR3 loop is CASSQGTANGYTF. The CDR3 DNA follows: TGTGCCAGCAGCCAAGGGACAGCCAATGGCTACACCTTC.

A note on this clone: The same CDR3 also results from other DNA sequences found in this sample. The V call is TRBV7-9, the J call TRBJ1-2; 10 bases line up with TRBD1. This CDR3 spans 14 amino acids. From germline, CDR1 is SEHNR and CDR2 FQNEAQ (reference sequence). Trimming took 4 bases from V and 3 from J; bases not matched to a gene: 2. The CDR3 DNA follows: TGTGCCAGCAGCTCCGGGACAGGGGACTATGGCTACACCTTC. Amino acid sequence: CASSSGTGDYGYTF.